The clone carrying this TCR beta chain was seen ten or more times. The CDR3 has 17 amino acids. J gave up 0 bases and V 4 bases, and 7 bases lay outside the gene matches. Germline V CDR1 and CDR2: DFQATT, SNEGSKA (reference sequence). The data were taken from a study of T-cell reconstitution after alpha-beta-depleted transplantation in children. Unique molecular identifiers were incorporated during preparation of the TCRbeta library. TCRdb reprocessed the PCR reads with MiXCR, giving one entry per CDR3 protein. The sample records roughly 590,000 distinct CDR3 sequences, 16% being singletons. The material sequenced was PBMCs from the stem cell graft donor, taken from the stem cell graft. This TCR was sampled from a human donor who donated a stem cell graft to a child with acute myeloid leukemia. The chain links TRBV20-1 to TRBJ2-1, with 12 bases that match TRBD2. The CDR3 loop reads CSATTSGGKSSYNEQFF. CDR3 in DNA: TGCAGTGCTACGACTAGCGGGGGCAAGAGCTCCTACAATGAGCAGTTCTTC.